This T cell receptor beta chain was sequenced in a study of beta chain features in type 1 diabetes. Study results and limitations: For Type 1 diabetes patients, all four CD4+ subsets carried TCRB CDR3s that were moderately but significantly shorter.

The isolated RNA, all of it, was reverse transcribed, so expressed TCRB transcripts were what got sequenced. TCRdb's table, derived via immunoSEQ multiplex PCR, lists solely in-frame clones and lacks some. The sample has 15,000 to 19,000 clones; 55% to 75% are singletons. Of note for this clone: Its antigen is as yet unknown.

The CDR3 has 15 residues. Germline values: CDR1 SGHAT, CDR2 FQNNGV. V lost 5 bases to trimming and J lost 4 bases; unmatched junction nucleotides: 6. The sample was Tregs from blood. This sequence joins TRBV11-2 and TRBJ1-2; TRBD1 matches 11 bases. The receptor was derived from a man younger than 40 with type 1 diabetes. The CDR3 DNA reads as TGTGCCAGCAGCCTAGGACAGGGGGCTGGCTATGGCTACACCTTC. It translates to CASSLGQGAGYGYTF. The entire variable domain, with the rest obtained from reference TRBV11-2 and TRBJ1-2, is as follows: EAGVAQSPRYKIIEKRQSVAFWCNPISGHATLYWYQQILGQGPKLLIQFQNNGVVDDSQLPKDRFSAERLKGVDSTLKIQPAKLEDSAVYLCASSLGQGAGYGYTFGSGTRLTVV.